The next 24 T cell receptor beta chains were all read from a single sample in a study of cytomegalovirus exposure and HLA in healthy donors. Using immunoSEQ multiplex PCR, the repertoire was profiled, and TCRdb retains in-frame clones only, with some absent. The data hold roughly 300,000 clones, with roughly 90% observed a single time. Sequences were obtained from PBMCs. Receptors originate from a woman aged 18-29 years in good health and CMV-seronegative.

The CDR3 DNA sequence: TGTGCCAGCAGTGGTTACCAGCGGGGGTACTACGAGCAGTACTTC. It specifies CASSGYQRGYYEQYF. The rearrangement uses TRBV28 and TRBJ2-7, with 8 bases identical to TRBD2. With 5 bases clipped from V and 3 bases from J, the junction kept 9 bases outside the gene matches. The CDR3 is 15 amino acids. CDR1 MDHEN and CDR2 SYDVKM come from the germline V gene.

This chain connects TRBV9 to TRBJ2-4; D is unclear. CDR1 and CDR2 from the germline V gene are SGDLS and YYNGEE. With 1 base removed from V and 10 bases from J, the gap between germline ends came to 24 bases. The CDR3 has 17 amino acids. The DNA of the CDR3 is TGTGCCAGCAGCGTAAGCCCAAGCGTAGCCAACGACGGGATTCAGTACTTC. Translated, it gives CASSVSPSVANDGIQYF.

V and J are TRBV9 and TRBJ1-2, with D possibly matching TRBD1 (5 bases). Trimming shortened V by 3 bases and J by 5 bases, and 17 bases separated the two germline ends. The CDR3 is 15 amino acids. From germline, CDR1 is SGDLS and CDR2 YYNGEE. CDR3 loop: CASSGEGRGVYGYTF. The CDR3 DNA reads TGTGCCAGCAGCGGGGAAGGGAGGGGCGTTTATGGCTACACCTTC. Combining the CDR3 with reference TRBV9 and TRBJ1-2 gives the whole variable domain DSGVTQTPKHLITATGQRVTLRCSPRSGDLSVYWYQQSLDQGLQFLIQYYNGEERAKGNILERFSAQQFPDLHSELNLSSLELGDSALYFCASSGEGRGVYGYTFGSGTRLTVV.

CDR3 DNA: TGTGCCAGCAGCCCCCTGTTCGGGGGAGGCTCCTCTGGGGCCAACGTCCTGACTTTC. Amino acid sequence: CASSPLFGGGSSGANVLTF. The chain recombines TRBV9 with TRBJ2-6, with a tentative D call TRBD2 (6 bases). The CDR3 has 19 residues. Trimming left V 4 bases short and J 0 bases short, with 20 bases between. The germline gives CDR1 SGDLS, CDR2 YYNGEE.

V is TRBV11-3 and J is TRBJ2-5; D is unclear. Germline V gene lookup returns CDR1 SGHNT and CDR2 YENEEA. V dropped 5 bases and J dropped 4 bases, with 8 bases sitting between them. The CDR3 has 12 amino acids. The CDR3, as DNA: TGTGCCAGCAGCCCCCTGGCAGAGACCCAGTACTTC. It yields the protein CASSPLAETQYF.

This chain uses TRBV2 with TRBJ2-2; TRBD1 matches 8 bases. This CDR3 is built from 16 residues. With 1 base clipped from V and 7 bases from J, the junction kept 8 bases outside the gene matches. Germline CDR1 SNHLY, CDR2 FYNNEI. In DNA, the CDR3 is TGTGCCAGCAGTGAAGGACAGGGGTCGGTCGTCGGGGAGCTGTTTTTT. It specifies CASSEGQGSVVGELFF.

The CDR3 loop is CASSTTRGTNEKLFF. The CDR3 DNA sequence: TGTGCCAGCAGTACAACCAGGGGGACTAATGAAAAACTGTTTTTT. The rearrangement joins TRBV27 to TRBJ1-4; 7 bases agree with TRBD1. From germline, CDR1 is MNHEY and CDR2 SMNVEV (reference sequence). The CDR3 spans 15 residues. V lost 5 bases to trimming and J lost 2 bases; unmatched junction nucleotides: 5.

The CDR3 nucleotides read TGTGCCAGCAGCTTAGGTCCGGATCAGCCCCAGCATTTT. Encoded protein: CASSLGPDQPQHF. This sequence joins TRBV11-2 and TRBJ1-5; D is unclear. The germline CDR1 and CDR2 sequences are SGHAT and FQNNGV. This CDR3 region has 13 residues. V lost 1 base and J lost 5, with 6 bases in between. Using reference TRBV11-2 and TRBJ1-5 for the parts outside the CDR3, the full variable domain is EAGVAQSPRYKIIEKRQSVAFWCNPISGHATLYWYQQILGQGPKLLIQFQNNGVVDDSQLPKDRFSAERLKGVDSTLKIQPAKLEDSAVYLCASSLGPDQPQHFGDGTRLSIL.

The genes are TRBV27 and TRBJ2-7; D may be TRBD1 (6 bases). Germline V CDR1 and CDR2: MNHEY, SMNVEV (reference sequence). The V end was cut by 8 bases, the J end by 3 bases, with 14 bases between. The CDR3 is 13 residues long. Here the CDR3 DNA reads TGTGCCAGCCGGACAGAGGAAGTCTACGAGCAGTACTTC. Protein product: CASRTEEVYEQYF.

The rearrangement links TRBV2 to TRBJ1-6; unclear D gene. Germline CDR1 reads SNHLY; CDR2 reads FYNNEI. The CDR3 covers 16 residues. V gave up 6 bases and J gave up 0 bases, with 12 bases separating them. This CDR3 reads CASRPRESSYNSPLHF. CDR3 DNA: TGTGCCAGCAGGCCCCGGGAGAGCTCCTATAATTCACCCCTCCACTTT.

This clone was seen only once. The chain recombines TRBV4-3 with TRBJ2-1; weak D call: TRBD1 (5 bases). The CDR3 has 14 residues. CDR1 is LGHNA, CDR2 YSLEER, per germline. The V and J ends lost 4 bases and 7 bases respectively, with 14 bases between them. CDR3 sequence reads: CASSPRQGWNEQFF. The CDR3 region has the DNA TGCGCCAGCAGCCCCCGCCAGGGTTGGAATGAGCAGTTCTTC.

The V gene is TRBV11-3, the J gene TRBJ1-1; D not certain. The CDR3 covers 13 residues. V was trimmed by 4 bases and J by 2 bases, leaving 8 bases between them. Germline CDR1 and CDR2: SGHNT and YENEEA. The CDR3 loop reads CASSYESNTEAFF. The CDR3 nucleotides read TGTGCCAGCAGCTACGAGAGTAACACTGAAGCTTTCTTT. Full variable domain (missing parts from reference TRBV11-3 and TRBJ1-1): EAGVVQSPRYKIIEKKQPVAFWCNPISGHNTLYWYLQNLGQGPELLIRYENEEAVDDSQLPKDRFSAERLKGVDSTLKIQPAELGDSAVYLCASSYESNTEAFFGQGTRLTVV.

The chain uses TRBV5-8 and TRBJ2-7, with 8 bases identical to TRBD1. This CDR3 spans 14 amino acids. The V gene end was trimmed by 6 bases and the J gene end by 5 bases; junction bases not matched to a gene: 10. Germline lookup yields CDR1 SGHTS and CDR2 YDEGEE. In nucleotides, the CDR3 is TGTGCCAGCACCGTCTCGACAGGGGTAGACGAGCAGTACTTC. Its translation is CASTVSTGVDEQYF.

The V call is TRBV6-5, the J call TRBJ1-2; D is unclear. CDR1 MNHEY and CDR2 SVGAGI come from the germline V gene. The CDR3 totals 13 residues. V lost 2 bases and J lost 3, with 7 bases in between. In DNA, the CDR3 is TGTGCCAGCAGTTACCTGGCTTACTATGGCTACACCTTC. Its protein product is CASSYLAYYGYTF.

The J gene is TRBJ1-3, the V gene TRBV29-1; D is unresolved. This CDR3 spans 11 amino acids. V lost 1 base, J lost 6 bases, and 4 bases lay in between. The germline V gene has CDR1 SQVTM and CDR2 ANQGSEA. For the CDR3, the DNA is TGCAGCGTTGAAGTCCAAAACACCATATATTTT. Translation: CSVEVQNTIYF. Variable domain in full (rest from reference TRBV29-1 and TRBJ1-3): SAVISQKPSRDICQRGTSLTIQCQVDSQVTMMFWYRQQPGQSLTLIATANQGSEATYESGFVIDKFPISRPNLTFSTLTVSNMSPEDSSIYLCSVEVQNTIYFGEGSWLTVV.

The CDR3, as DNA: TGTGCCAGCAGTTCGGGGGGCGGGTATCAGCCCCAGCATTTT. Amino acids: CASSSGGGYQPQHF. The chain uses TRBV28 and TRBJ1-5, with D perhaps TRBD1 (6 bases). The CDR3 is made up of 14 amino acids. CDR1 and CDR2 from the germline V gene are MDHEN and SYDVKM. Trimming cost V 4 bases and J 5 bases, with 12 bases left between them.

V is TRBV5-1 and J is TRBJ2-7; a possible D gene is TRBD2 (6 bases). Per germline, CDR1 SGHRS and CDR2 YFSETQ. The CDR3 extends over 14 amino acids. V was clipped by 4 bases and J by 0 bases, with 11 bases between them. CDR3 protein: CASSRGGSSYEQYF. CDR3 nucleotide sequence: TGCGCCAGCAGCCGTGGGGGGAGCTCCTACGAGCAGTACTTC.

This clone was observed once. The V and J genes are TRBV29-1 and TRBJ2-1; D gene unclear. Germline CDR1 reads SQVTM; CDR2 reads ANQGSEA. V gave up 8 bases and J gave up 10 bases, with 18 bases separating them. CDR3 length: 12 residues. The CDR3 region is CSLTRFPREQFF. The DNA of the CDR3 is TGCAGCCTCACCCGGTTCCCCAGGGAGCAGTTCTTC.

The chain couples TRBV2 to TRBJ2-5; tentatively, D is TRBD2 (8 bases). Germline CDR1 is SNHLY and CDR2 is FYNNEI. V lost 6 bases, J lost 6 bases, and 14 bases lay in between. The CDR3 totals 13 residues. CDR3 protein: CASRGTRGQTQYF. In DNA, the CDR3 is TGTGCCAGCAGAGGGACTAGGGGGCAGACCCAGTACTTC.

This rearrangement joins TRBV4-2 to TRBJ2-3, with no clear D. This CDR3 region has 13 residues. Germline V gene data show CDR1 as LGHNA and CDR2 as YNFKEQ. V was shortened by 0 bases and J by 4 bases, with 5 bases between the two germline ends. The CDR3 DNA sequence: TGTGCCAGCAGCCAAGATCTAGCAGATACGCAGTATTTT. It yields the protein CASSQDLADTQYF.

CDR3 in DNA: TGTGCCAGCAGCCCTCAACGCCTAATCACAGATACGCAGTATTTT. The encoded protein is CASSPQRLITDTQYF. This chain links TRBV27 with TRBJ2-3; D is unclear. CDR1 and CDR2 from the germline V gene are MNHEY and SMNVEV (reference sequence). The CDR3 extends over 15 amino acids. Trimming pared 6 bases from V and 2 bases from J, leaving 15 bases between.

The CDR3 region is CASSVGDRDDTIYF. The CDR3 region has the DNA TGTGCCAGCAGCGTAGGGGACAGGGATGACACCATATATTTT. The chain combines TRBV9 with TRBJ1-3; TRBD1 matches 9 bases. The CDR3 is made up of 14 amino acids. Trimming at V came to 0 bases and at J to 8 bases, leaving 3 bases not matched to a gene. From germline, CDR1 is SGDLS and CDR2 YYNGEE.

J is TRBJ2-7 and V is TRBV5-6; D is possibly TRBD2 (6 bases). The CDR3 totals 14 residues. Trimming shortened V by 0 bases and J by 3 bases, and 10 bases separated the two germline ends. Germline V gene data show CDR1 as SGHDT and CDR2 as YYEEEE. The CDR3, as DNA: TGTGCCAGCAGCTTGGGCGGGACCTACTACGAGCAGTACTTC. As protein: CASSLGGTYYEQYF.

The J gene is TRBJ2-2, the V gene TRBV6-5; D remains ambiguous. CDR1 is MNHEY, CDR2 SVGAGI, per germline. V gave up 2 bases and J gave up 4 bases, with 5 bases separating them. CDR3 size: 13 residues. CDR3 sequence reads: CASSYGGTGELFF. The CDR3 nucleotides read TGTGCCAGCAGTTACGGCGGCACCGGGGAGCTGTTTTTT.